Listed below are T cell receptor beta chains from one sample, sequenced in a study of beta chain features in type 1 diabetes. Only in-frame clones appear in the TCRdb table, and some are missing; sequencing was by immunoSEQ multiplex PCR. The repertoire holds around 600,000 clones, with roughly 12% as singletons. The sample consisted of naive CD4+ T cells from blood. These TCRs come from a young man with type 1 diabetes. CDR3s include the opening cysteine and the closing phenylalanine or tryptophan. Each record gives: V gene, clone size, D gene, J gene, CDR3 protein, CDR3 DNA. D genes are given only for firm matches. Size tells how often a clone was seen (once, few, many) or the class of an expanded clone, and some rows leave it out.

TRBV7-2	NA	TRBD2	TRBJ2-5	CASSLGAGGAETQYF	TGTGCCAGCAGCTTGGGAGCGGGGGGGGCGGAGACCCAGTACTTC
TRBV2	NA	NA	TRBJ1-6	CASIETGFYSPLHF	TGTGCCAGCATCGAGACTGGATTTTATTCACCCCTCCACTTT
TRBV7-9	few	NA	TRBJ2-3	CASSLSRTADTQYF	TGTGCCAGCAGCTTAAGCAGGACAGCAGATACGCAGTATTTT
TRBV5-1	NA	NA	TRBJ2-6	CASSERGAAGANVLTF	TGCGCCAGCAGCGAAAGGGGTGCGGCTGGGGCCAACGTCCTGACTTTC
TRBV25-1	once	TRBD1	TRBJ1-2	CASSEIEGAHGYTF	TGTGCCAGCAGTGAAATAGAGGGGGCGCATGGCTACACCTTC
TRBV5-4	NA	NA	TRBJ1-3	CASSGVGGNTIYF	TGTGCCAGCAGCGGGGTTGGTGGAAACACCATATATTTT
TRBV6-6	NA	TRBD1	TRBJ1-4	CATGQGGRNEKLFF	TGTGCCACGGGACAGGGGGGACGGAATGAAAAACTGTTTTTT
TRBV19	few	NA	TRBJ1-6	CASSRAGQGISPLHF	TGTGCCAGTAGTAGGGCGGGACAAGGGATTTCACCCCTCCACTTT
TRBV7-9	few	NA	TRBJ2-2	CASSLELNTGELFF	TGTGCCAGCAGCTTAGAGCTAAACACCGGGGAGCTGTTTTTT
TRBV5-1	NA	NA	TRBJ1-4	CASSLAEGKLFF	TGCGCCAGCAGCTTGGCTGAAGGAAAACTGTTTTTT
TRBV30	few	NA	TRBJ1-5	CAWSVDTPGNQPQHF	TGTGCCTGGAGTGTAGACACCCCGGGCAATCAGCCCCAGCATTTT
TRBV9	NA	NA	TRBJ1-1	CASSPWGGGYEAFF	TGTGCCAGCAGCCCCTGGGGTGGAGGTTATGAAGCTTTCTTT
TRBV2	NA	NA	TRBJ2-7	CASSVGRGHEQYF	TGTGCCAGCAGTGTGGGCAGGGGCCACGAGCAGTACTTC
TRBV28	NA	NA	TRBJ2-3	CASSLGPRRADTQYF	TGTGCCAGCAGCCTAGGGCCTCGACGGGCAGATACGCAGTATTTT
TRBV4-2	NA	NA	TRBJ1-1	CASSQDFRGVTEAFF	TGTGCCAGCAGCCAAGATTTTAGAGGGGTGACTGAAGCTTTCTTT
TRBV14	few	TRBD1	TRBJ1-1	CASSQVLGQGTEAFF	TGTGCCAGCAGCCAAGTATTGGGACAGGGCACTGAAGCTTTCTTT
TRBV28	NA	TRBD1	TRBJ2-2	CASSSSGQGDTGELFF	TGTGCCAGCAGTTCCTCGGGGCAGGGGGACACCGGGGAGCTGTTTTTT
TRBV25-1	few	NA	TRBJ2-1	CASSRGPSSYNEQFF	TGTGCCAGCAGCAGAGGGCCGAGCTCCTACAATGAGCAGTTCTTC
TRBV9	few	NA	TRBJ2-1	CASSVGGRRDSEQFF	TGTGCCAGCAGCGTCGGGGGCCGCCGGGACAGTGAGCAGTTCTTC
TRBV20-1	few	TRBD1	TRBJ1-1	CSAGDSEAFF	TGCAGTGCTGGGGACAGCGAAGCTTTCTTT
TRBV7-9	few	NA	TRBJ2-1	CASSLVDRRAGEQFF	TGTGCCAGCAGCTTAGTCGACAGGAGGGCCGGCGAGCAGTTCTTC
TRBV10-3	few	NA	TRBJ2-5	CAISGTAPETQYF	TGTGCCATCAGTGGGACAGCCCCGGAGACCCAGTACTTC
TRBV9	NA	TRBD2	TRBJ2-5	CASSVMSGGAKETQYF	TGTGCCAGCAGCGTAATGAGCGGGGGGGCAAAAGAGACCCAGTACTTC
TRBV18	NA	NA	TRBJ1-4	CASSPREAVEKLFF	TGTGCCAGCTCACCAAGGGAGGCAGTCGAAAAACTGTTTTTT
TRBV7-9	few	NA	TRBJ2-3	CASSPTSTDTQYF	TGTGCCAGCAGCCCGACTAGCACAGATACGCAGTATTTT
TRBV2	NA	NA	TRBJ1-6	CASSGSGYGPLHF	TGTGCCAGCAGTGGGTCAGGGTACGGACCCCTCCACTTT
TRBV30	NA	TRBD1	TRBJ2-3	CAWSLGQGVGADTQYF	TGTGCCTGGAGTCTAGGACAGGGCGTCGGCGCAGATACGCAGTATTTT
TRBV5-1	few	NA	TRBJ1-1	CASSLVGRALTEAFF	TGCGCCAGCAGCTTGGTGGGCAGGGCCTTGACTGAAGCTTTCTTT
TRBV5-1	NA	NA	TRBJ1-1	CASSLSGAQGSEAFF	TGCGCCAGCAGCTTGTCAGGGGCCCAGGGATCTGAAGCTTTCTTT
TRBV19	NA	NA	TRBJ2-4	CASSIFGSLAKNIQYF	TGTGCCAGTAGTATATTCGGATCCTTAGCCAAAAACATTCAGTACTTC
TRBV9	few	NA	TRBJ2-6	CASSARGSGANVLTF	TGTGCCAGCAGCGCCCGAGGCTCTGGGGCCAACGTCCTGACTTTC
TRBV27	NA	NA	TRBJ1-6	CASSLEGANSYNSPLHF	TGTGCCAGCAGTTTAGAAGGCGCTAACTCCTATAATTCACCCCTCCACTTT
TRBV6-5	few	NA	TRBJ1-6	CASYQTGSGPLHF	TGTGCCAGCTACCAGACGGGATCGGGACCCCTCCACTTT
TRBV7-9	few	NA	TRBJ2-2	CASSSLGAGELFF	TGTGCCAGCAGCTCCCTAGGGGCCGGGGAGCTGTTTTTT
TRBV30	NA	TRBD1	TRBJ1-5	CAWSADRYSNQPQHF	TGTGCCTGGAGCGCGGACAGGTACAGCAATCAGCCCCAGCATTTT
TRBV4-2	few	TRBD1	TRBJ2-1	CASRGTGGSNEQFF	TGTGCCAGCAGAGGGACAGGGGGGTCCAATGAGCAGTTCTTC
TRBV10-2	few	TRBD1	TRBJ1-5	CASTTGRNQPQHF	TGCGCCAGCACGACAGGGAGGAATCAGCCCCAGCATTTT
TRBV28	NA	TRBD1	TRBJ1-4	CASSPTGGTNEKLFF	TGTGCCAGCAGTCCCACAGGGGGCACTAATGAAAAACTGTTTTTT
TRBV27	few	NA	TRBJ1-2	CASSLNRANYGYTF	TGTGCCAGCAGTTTAAACAGGGCTAACTATGGCTACACCTTC
TRBV6-1	NA	TRBD1	TRBJ2-6	CASSEDRAGANVLTF	TGTGCCAGCAGTGAGGACAGGGCTGGGGCCAACGTCCTGACTTTC
TRBV5-1	few	NA	TRBJ1-4	CASSVTGLNEKLFF	TGCGCCAGCAGCGTCACAGGCCTGAATGAAAAACTGTTTTTT
TRBV5-1	NA	NA	TRBJ2-1	CASSLARTAYNEQFF	TGCGCCAGCAGCTTGGCGAGGACAGCCTACAATGAGCAGTTCTTC
TRBV5-1	NA	NA	TRBJ1-1	CASSIGNMNTEAFF	TGCGCCAGCAGCATTGGAAATATGAACACTGAAGCTTTCTTT
TRBV7-8	NA	NA	TRBJ2-4	CASSSQDGGGAKNIQYF	TGTGCCAGCAGCTCACAGGACGGGGGCGGCGCCAAAAACATTCAGTACTTC
TRBV5-6	NA	NA	TRBJ2-1	CASREGKSLGDEQFF	TGTGCCAGCAGGGAGGGGAAATCTCTTGGCGATGAGCAGTTCTTC
TRBV27	NA	NA	TRBJ2-7	CASTKGGQNSYEQYF	TGTGCCAGCACTAAAGGAGGACAGAACTCCTACGAGCAGTACTTC
TRBV5-1	NA	NA	TRBJ2-2	CASSPLATGELFF	TGCGCCAGCAGCCCTCTCGCGACCGGGGAGCTGTTTTTT
TRBV6-1	NA	NA	TRBJ1-6	CASSEAGQYNSPLHF	TGTGCCAGCAGTGAAGCGGGGCAGTACAATTCACCCCTCCACTTT
TRBV7-2	NA	NA	TRBJ2-6	CASSLGGSGANVLTF	TGTGCCAGCAGTCTAGGGGGAAGTGGGGCCAACGTCCTGACTTTC
TRBV11-1	NA	NA	TRBJ1-1	CASSLRQPGDTEAFF	TGTGCCAGCAGCTTAAGACAGCCTGGTGACACTGAAGCTTTCTTT
TRBV5-4	NA	NA	TRBJ2-7	CASSLEPLLNEQYF	TGTGCCAGCAGCTTGGAGCCTTTACTGAACGAGCAGTACTTC
TRBV18	NA	NA	TRBJ1-2	CASSPPNGPYGYTF	TGTGCCAGCTCACCCCCGAACGGTCCCTATGGCTACACCTTC
TRBV29-1	NA	TRBD2	TRBJ2-1	CSVRAGGRNEQFF	TGCAGCGTCCGGGCGGGGGGCCGAAATGAGCAGTTCTTC
TRBV5-1	NA	NA	TRBJ1-5	CASSLIGDQPQHF	TGCGCCAGCAGCTTGATTGGGGACCAGCCCCAGCATTTT
TRBV9	NA	TRBD2	TRBJ2-2	CASSVAPSGANTGELFF	TGTGCCAGCAGCGTAGCTCCTAGCGGGGCGAACACCGGGGAGCTGTTTTTT
TRBV19	NA	TRBD2	TRBJ2-1	CASRERGEGNEQFF	TGTGCCAGTAGGGAGCGGGGGGAAGGCAATGAGCAGTTCTTC
TRBV5-1	few	TRBD2	TRBJ2-1	CASSVGTSGRNEQFF	TGCGCCAGCAGCGTCGGGACTAGCGGGAGGAATGAGCAGTTCTTC
TRBV29-1	few	NA	TRBJ2-5	CSVGRGRSDQETQYF	TGCAGCGTCGGCCGGGGAAGGTCGGACCAAGAGACCCAGTACTTC
TRBV7-9	NA	NA	TRBJ2-3	CASSLVIGASTDTQYF	TGTGCCAGCAGCTTGGTTATCGGGGCCAGCACAGATACGCAGTATTTT